The clone carrying this TCR beta chain has a handful of counts. The antigen remains unidentified. The entry originates in a study of human T cells and chemical hapten exposure. Germline assignment: CDR1 GTSNPN and CDR2 SVGIG (reference sequence). The CDR3 covers 14 residues. V dropped 1 base and J dropped 3 bases, with 13 bases sitting between them. Library construction involved attaching unique molecular identifiers to individual cDNA molecules, which allowed quantitative, reproducible TCR counting. A single record per CDR3 protein comes from TCRdb applying MiXCR to the RACE reads. Altogether over 300,000 distinct CDR3 sequences are present, 5.1% being singletons, with the ten largest covering approximately 2.8%. Time point of the sample: pre-sensitization, week 0. Treatment given: therapeutic diphenylcyclopropenone sensitization with weekly scalp DPC. Study-level results: More PT1 expanded TCRs went with higher patch test scores. Versus controls, expanded TCRs had significantly more large CDR3 similarity clusters. TCRs whose frequency exceeded 1 in 1000 remained the same following DPC sensitization.

This chain links TRBV30 with TRBJ2-7; D tentatively reads TRBD1 or TRBD2 (5 bases each). The specimen comprised whole blood, sampled in connection with sensitization to the hapten diphenylcyclopropenone (DPC). This receptor was identified in a woman aged 50 to 60 with alopecia areata. Some clones in this sample may be carry-over from other donors' samples. CDR3 residues: CAWSAPGTGYEQYF. CDR3 coding DNA: TGTGCCTGGAGTGCCCCAGGGACCGGCTACGAGCAGTACTTC.